This TCR beta chain originates from a study of blood T cell repertoires in COVID-19. The overall study: From the United States, Italy and Spain came samples of acute and convalescent COVID-19. Sources were T cells, B-cell-depleted T cells, or PBMCs; the material itself was cDNA or gDNA.

V was trimmed by 3 bases and J by 4 bases, leaving 9 bases between them. This CDR3 contains 14 residues. Germline V gene data show CDR1 as SGHAT and CDR2 as FQNNGV. How the authors handled the data: Estimation of nucleated cell counts was performed using reference gene primer amplification. Produced via immunoSEQ multiplex PCR; TCRdb's table is partial and in-frame only. V and J calls and clone size follow that table, whereas D and trimming were derived from the DNA. The sample holds about 140,000 clones, 85% seen once. This clone was counted between two and nine times. The sample was peripheral blood. The clonotype originates from a human donor with acute or convalescent COVID-19. The donor label of this sample is uncertain. The chain uses TRBV11-2 and TRBJ1-4; perhaps TRBD1 as D (6 bases). The CDR3 here is CASSFQGLNEKLFF. The CDR3, as DNA: TGTGCCAGCAGCTTTCAGGGGCTTAATGAAAAACTGTTTTTT.